This T cell receptor (beta chain) was observed in a study of tumor and adjacent non-tumor tissue in lung cancer. TCRbeta libraries were built with three rounds of nested PCR, modified from ARM-PCR. Via MiXCR, TCRdb re-called the multiplex PCR reads, giving one row per CDR3 protein. The sample contains some 73,000 distinct CDR3 sequences, roughly 80% of which appear only once. This clonotype was detected ten times or more. No cell sorting was done before RNA was extracted from the tissue. More than 3 cm separated this lung sample from the edge of the tumor. The sequenced sample was distant non-tumor lung tissue. The sequence derives from a man aged 55 to 69 with non-small cell lung cancer.

The CDR3 bases are TGCAGTGTCGTGGGCGGGACCCAGTACTTC. Translated, it gives CSVVGGTQYF. The rearrangement uses TRBV20-1 and TRBJ2-5; D is undetermined. There are 10 residues in the CDR3. CDR1 and CDR2 from the germline V gene are DFQATT and SNEGSKA (reference sequence). The V gene lost 7 bases and the J gene lost 7 bases, with 10 bases spanning the gap.